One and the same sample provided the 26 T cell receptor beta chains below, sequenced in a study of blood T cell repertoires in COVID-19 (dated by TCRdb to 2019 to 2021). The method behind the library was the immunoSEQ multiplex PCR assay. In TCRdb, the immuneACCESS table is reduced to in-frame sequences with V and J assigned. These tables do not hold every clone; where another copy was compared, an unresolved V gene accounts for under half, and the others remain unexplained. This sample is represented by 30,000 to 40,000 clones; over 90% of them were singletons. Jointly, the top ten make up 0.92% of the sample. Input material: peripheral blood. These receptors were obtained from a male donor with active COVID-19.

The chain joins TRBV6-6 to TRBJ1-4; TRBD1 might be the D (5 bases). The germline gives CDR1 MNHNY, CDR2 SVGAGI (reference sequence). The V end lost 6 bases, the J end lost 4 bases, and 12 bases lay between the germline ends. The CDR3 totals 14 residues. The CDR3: CASRSDKNNEKLFF. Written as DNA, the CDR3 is TGTGCCAGCAGATCGGACAAGAATAATGAAAAACTGTTTTTT.

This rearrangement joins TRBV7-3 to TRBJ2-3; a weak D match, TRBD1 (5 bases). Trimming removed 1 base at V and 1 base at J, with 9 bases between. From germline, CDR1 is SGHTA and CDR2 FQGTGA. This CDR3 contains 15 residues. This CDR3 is CASSLKQAGTDTQYF. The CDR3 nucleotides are TGTGCCAGCAGCTTAAAACAGGCTGGCACAGATACGCAGTATTTT.

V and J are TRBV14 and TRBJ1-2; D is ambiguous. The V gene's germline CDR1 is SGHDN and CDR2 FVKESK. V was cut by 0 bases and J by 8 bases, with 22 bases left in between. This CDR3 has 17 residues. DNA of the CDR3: TGTGCCAGCAGCCAAGACAGACGCGTCGGGATTTTGTGGGGCTACACCTTC. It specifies CASSQDRRVGILWGYTF.

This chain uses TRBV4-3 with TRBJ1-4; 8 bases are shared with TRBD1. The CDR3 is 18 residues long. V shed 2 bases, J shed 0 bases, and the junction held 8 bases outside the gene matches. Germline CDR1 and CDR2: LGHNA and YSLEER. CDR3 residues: CASSQRMTGVATNEKLFF. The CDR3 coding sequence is TGCGCCAGCAGCCAAAGAATGACAGGGGTTGCAACTAATGAAAAACTGTTTTTT.

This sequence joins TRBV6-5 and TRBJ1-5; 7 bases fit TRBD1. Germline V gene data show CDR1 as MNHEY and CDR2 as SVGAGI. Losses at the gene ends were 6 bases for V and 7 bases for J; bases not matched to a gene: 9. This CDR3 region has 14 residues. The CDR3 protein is CASRSGDSFQPQHF. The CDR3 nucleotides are TGTGCCAGCAGAAGTGGGGACAGCTTCCAGCCCCAGCATTTT.

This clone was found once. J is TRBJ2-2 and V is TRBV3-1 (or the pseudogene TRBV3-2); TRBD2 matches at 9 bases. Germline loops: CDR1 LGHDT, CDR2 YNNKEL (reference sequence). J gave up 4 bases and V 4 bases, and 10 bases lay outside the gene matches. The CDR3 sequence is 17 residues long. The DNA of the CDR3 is TGTGCCAGCAGCCCCTATAGCGGGGGTGACGTCACCGGGGAGCTGTTTTTT. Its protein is CASSPYSGGDVTGELFF.

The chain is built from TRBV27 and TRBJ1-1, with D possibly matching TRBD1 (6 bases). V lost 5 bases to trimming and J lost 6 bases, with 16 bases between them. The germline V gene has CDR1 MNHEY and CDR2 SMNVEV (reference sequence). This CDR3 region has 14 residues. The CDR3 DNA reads TGTGCCAGCAGTCCTTCTACAGGGAATGCTGAAGCTTTCTTT. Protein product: CASSPSTGNAEAFF.

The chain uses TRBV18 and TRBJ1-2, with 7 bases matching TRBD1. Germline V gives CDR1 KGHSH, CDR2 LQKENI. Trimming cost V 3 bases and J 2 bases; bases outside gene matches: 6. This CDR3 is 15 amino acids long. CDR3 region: CASSPGQTKNYGYTF. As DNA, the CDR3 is TGTGCCAGCTCACCGGGACAGACCAAGAACTATGGCTACACCTTC. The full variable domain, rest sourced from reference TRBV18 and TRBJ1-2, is NAGVMQNPRHLVRRRGQEARLRCSPMKGHSHVYWYRQLPEEGLKFMVYLQKENIIDESGMPKERFSAEFPKEGPSILRIQQVVRGDSAAYFCASSPGQTKNYGYTFGSGTRLTVV.

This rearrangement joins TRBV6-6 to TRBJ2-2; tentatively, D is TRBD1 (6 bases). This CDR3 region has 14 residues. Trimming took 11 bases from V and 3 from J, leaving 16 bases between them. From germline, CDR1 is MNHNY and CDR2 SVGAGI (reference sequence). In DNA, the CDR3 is TGTGCCGGAACAGGGCAAAGGGACACCGGGGAGCTGTTTTTT. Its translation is CAGTGQRDTGELFF.

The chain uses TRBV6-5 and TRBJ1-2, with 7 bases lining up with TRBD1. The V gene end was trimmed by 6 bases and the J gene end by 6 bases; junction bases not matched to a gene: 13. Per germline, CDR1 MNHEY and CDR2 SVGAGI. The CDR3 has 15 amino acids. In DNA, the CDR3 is TGTGCCAGCAGCTCGCGCCGACAGGGTGGCGATGGCTACACCTTC. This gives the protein CASSSRRQGGDGYTF.

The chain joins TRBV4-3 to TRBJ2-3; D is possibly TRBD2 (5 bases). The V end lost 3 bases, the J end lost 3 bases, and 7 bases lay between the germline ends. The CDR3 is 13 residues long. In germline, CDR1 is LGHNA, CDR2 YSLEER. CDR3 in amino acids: CASSQRDTDTQYF. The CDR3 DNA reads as TGCGCCAGCAGCCAGAGGGATACAGATACGCAGTATTTT.

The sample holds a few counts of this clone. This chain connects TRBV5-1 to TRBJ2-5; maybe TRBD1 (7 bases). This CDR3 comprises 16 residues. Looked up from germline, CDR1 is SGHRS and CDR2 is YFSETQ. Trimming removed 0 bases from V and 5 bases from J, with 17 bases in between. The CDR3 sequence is CASSLVLGRGVETQYF. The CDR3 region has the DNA TGCGCCAGCAGCTTGGTTCTCGGCAGGGGGGTGGAGACCCAGTACTTC.

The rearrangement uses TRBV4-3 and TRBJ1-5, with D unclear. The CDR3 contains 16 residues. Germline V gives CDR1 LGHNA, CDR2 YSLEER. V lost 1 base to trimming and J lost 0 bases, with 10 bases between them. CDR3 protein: CASSQAQRYSNQPQHF. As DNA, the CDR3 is TGCGCCAGCAGCCAAGCACAGCGGTATAGCAATCAGCCCCAGCATTTT.

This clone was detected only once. CDR3 DNA: TGTGCCACCAAGGAGGGTGGGAACTATGGCTACACCTTC. Protein product: CATKEGGNYGYTF. This chain connects TRBV28 to TRBJ1-2, with no clear D. Trimming shortened V by 10 bases and J by 2 bases, and 14 bases separated the two germline ends. CDR3 size: 13 residues. Germline V gene data show CDR1 as MDHEN and CDR2 as SYDVKM.

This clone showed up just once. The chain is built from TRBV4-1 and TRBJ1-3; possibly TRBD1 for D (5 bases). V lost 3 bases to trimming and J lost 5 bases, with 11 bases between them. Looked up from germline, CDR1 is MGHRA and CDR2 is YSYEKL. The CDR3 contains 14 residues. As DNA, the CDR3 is TGCGCCAGCAGCCAGCCAGGGTTCCGAAACACCATATATTTT. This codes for CASSQPGFRNTIYF.

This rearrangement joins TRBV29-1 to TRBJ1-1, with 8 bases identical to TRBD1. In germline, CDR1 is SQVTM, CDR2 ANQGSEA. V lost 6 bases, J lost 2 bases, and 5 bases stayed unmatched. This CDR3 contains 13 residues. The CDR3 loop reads CSVHDRGNTEAFF. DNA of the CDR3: TGCAGCGTCCACGACAGGGGTAACACTGAAGCTTTCTTT.

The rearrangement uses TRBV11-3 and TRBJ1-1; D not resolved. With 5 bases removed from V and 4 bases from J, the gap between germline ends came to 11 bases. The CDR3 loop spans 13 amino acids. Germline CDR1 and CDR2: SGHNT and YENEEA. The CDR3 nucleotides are TGTGCCAGCAGCCCTGAGGAGACCACTGAAGCTTTCTTT. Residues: CASSPEETTEAFF.

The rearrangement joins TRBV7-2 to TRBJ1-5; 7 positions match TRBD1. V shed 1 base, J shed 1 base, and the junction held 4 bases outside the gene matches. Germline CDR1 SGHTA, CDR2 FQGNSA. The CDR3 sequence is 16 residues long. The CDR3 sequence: CASSLGGRGSNQPQHF. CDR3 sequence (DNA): TGTGCCAGCAGCTTAGGGGGCAGGGGGAGCAATCAGCCCCAGCATTTT. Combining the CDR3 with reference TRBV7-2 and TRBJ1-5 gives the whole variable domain GAGVSQSPSNKVTEKGKDVELRCDPISGHTALYWYRQSLGQGLEFLIYFQGNSAPDKSGLPSDRFSAERTGGSVSTLTIQRTQQEDSAVYLCASSLGGRGSNQPQHFGDGTRLSIL.

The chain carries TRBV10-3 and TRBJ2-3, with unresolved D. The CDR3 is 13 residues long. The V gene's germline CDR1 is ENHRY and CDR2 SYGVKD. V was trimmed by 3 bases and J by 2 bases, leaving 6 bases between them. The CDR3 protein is CAISDGSTDTQYF. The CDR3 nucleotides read TGTGCCATCAGTGACGGGTCCACAGATACGCAGTATTTT.

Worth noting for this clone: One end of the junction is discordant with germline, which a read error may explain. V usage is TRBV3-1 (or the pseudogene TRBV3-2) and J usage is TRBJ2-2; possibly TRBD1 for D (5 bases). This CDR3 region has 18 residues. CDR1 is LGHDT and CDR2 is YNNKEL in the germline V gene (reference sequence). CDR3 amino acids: CASSHGDATDSFTEELFF. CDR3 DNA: TGTGCCAGCAGCCACGGAGACGCGACAGATAGCTTTACCGAGGAGCTGTTTTTT.

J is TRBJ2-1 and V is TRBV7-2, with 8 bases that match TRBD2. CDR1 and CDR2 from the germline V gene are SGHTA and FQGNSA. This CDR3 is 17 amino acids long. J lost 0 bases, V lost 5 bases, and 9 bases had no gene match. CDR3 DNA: TGTGCCAGCAGCCTCGGGGGGGCAATAAGCTCCTACAATGAGCAGTTCTTC. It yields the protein CASSLGGAISSYNEQFF.

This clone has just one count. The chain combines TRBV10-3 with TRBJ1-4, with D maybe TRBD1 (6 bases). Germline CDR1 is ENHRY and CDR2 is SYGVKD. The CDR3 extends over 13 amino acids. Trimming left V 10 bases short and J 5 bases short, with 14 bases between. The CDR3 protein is CATRAGDNEKLFF. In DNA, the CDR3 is TGTGCCACCCGCGCAGGGGACAATGAAAAACTGTTTTTT.

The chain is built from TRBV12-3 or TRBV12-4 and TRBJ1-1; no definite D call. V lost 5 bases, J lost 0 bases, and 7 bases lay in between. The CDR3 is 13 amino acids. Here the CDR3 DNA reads TGTGCCAGCAGTCAACAGATGAACACTGAAGCTTTCTTT. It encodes CASSQQMNTEAFF.

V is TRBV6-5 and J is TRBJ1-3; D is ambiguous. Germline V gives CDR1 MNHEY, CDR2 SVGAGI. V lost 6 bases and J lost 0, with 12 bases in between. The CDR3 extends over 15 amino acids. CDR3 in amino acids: CASSIDRGSGNTIYF. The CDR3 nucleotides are TGTGCCAGCAGCATCGACCGGGGCTCTGGAAACACCATATATTTT.

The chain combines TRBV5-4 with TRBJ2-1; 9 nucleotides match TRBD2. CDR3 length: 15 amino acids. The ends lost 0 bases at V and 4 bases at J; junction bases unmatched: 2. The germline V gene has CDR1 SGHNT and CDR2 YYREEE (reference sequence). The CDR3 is CASSLGSGGYNEQFF. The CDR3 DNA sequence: TGTGCCAGCAGCTTGGGTAGCGGGGGATACAATGAGCAGTTCTTC.

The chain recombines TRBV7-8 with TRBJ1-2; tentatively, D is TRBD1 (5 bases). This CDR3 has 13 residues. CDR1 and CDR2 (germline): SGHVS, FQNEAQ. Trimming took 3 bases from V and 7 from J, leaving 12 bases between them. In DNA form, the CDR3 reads TGTGCCAGCAGCTTTGGCGGGACCGGTGGCTACACCTTC. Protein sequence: CASSFGGTGGYTF.